This T cell receptor beta chain was identified during a study of OX40 agonist ivuxolimab in advanced cancers. Study-wide background: Patients in dose escalation had liver, melanoma, kidney or head and neck cancers. The group had a mean age of roughly 65 years, ranged from roughly 23 to 79, and was around 86% male.

Study-wide points: At 0.1 to 3.0 mg/kg, CD4+ and CD8+ blood T cells expanded clonally by week 6.

Samples of blood were obtained at baseline, on cycle 4 day 1, and on cycle 7 day 1. Trimming at V came to 1 base and at J to 5 bases, leaving 11 bases not matched to a gene. Germline V gives CDR1 SEHNR, CDR2 FQNEAQ (reference sequence). The CDR3 length is 17 residues. In its sample, this clone was seen a few times. Its antigen is unknown. Produced via immunoSEQ multiplex PCR; TCRdb's table is partial and in-frame only. Of 65,000 to 90,000 clones in the sample, 80% to 95% were seen once. Sequences were derived from CD4+ or CD8+ T cells sorted from blood, sampled in a trial of the OX40 agonist ivuxolimab. This TCR derives from an adult with an advanced solid tumor such as melanoma, head and neck, liver or kidney cancer. This sequence joins TRBV7-9 and TRBJ1-1; 9 positions agree with TRBD1. As DNA, the CDR3 is TGTGCCAGCAGCTTAGGTTTGGGACAGGGTGTTGGAACTGAAGCTTTCTTT. As protein: CASSLGLGQGVGTEAFF.